One and the same sample provided the 11 T cell receptor beta chains below, sequenced in a study of Graves' ophthalmopathy and Graves' hyperthyroidism. Amplifying from RNA transcripts, the study obtained TCR beta CDR3 regions. Investigators did first-round RT-PCR with HTBI primers, then second-round multiplex PCR. TCRdb passed the multiplex PCR reads through MiXCR, listing each CDR3 protein once. The table includes about 150,000 distinct CDR3 sequences, around two fifths detected once. The sequenced sample consisted of peripheral blood. The receptors derive from a woman between 35 and 50 years old with Graves' ophthalmopathy.

This clonotype was seen only a few times. The CDR3 protein is CATSRDEGGVGESAYEQYF. CDR3 nucleotide sequence: TGTGCCACCAGCAGAGATGAGGGAGGTGTGGGGGAATCGGCCTACGAGCAGTACTTC. The gene calls are TRBV15 and TRBJ2-7; a weak D match, TRBD2 (6 bases). V was cut by 0 bases and J by 2 bases, with 23 bases left in between. CDR3 length equals 19 residues. CDR1 is LNHNV, CDR2 YYDKDF, per germline (reference sequence).

This clonotype was counted only a few times. The chain combines TRBV6-2 or TRBV6-3 with TRBJ1-1; no definite D call. CDR1 MNHEY and CDR2 SVGEGT come from the germline V gene. CDR3 size: 12 residues. With 0 bases removed from V and 11 bases from J, the gap between germline ends came to 10 bases. CDR3 in amino acids: CASSYSVGEAFF. The CDR3 DNA follows: TGTGCCAGCAGTTACTCCGTCGGGGAGGCTTTCTTT.

The V and J genes are TRBV28 and TRBJ2-5; 9 bases fit TRBD2. The CDR3 is 17 amino acids. CDR1 is MDHEN and CDR2 is SYDVKM in the germline V gene. Unmatched junction bases numbered 11, after V lost 6 bases and J lost 0 bases. The CDR3 protein is CASSRRTSGPYQETQYF. The CDR3 nucleotides read TGTGCCAGCAGCCGACGCACTAGCGGGCCGTACCAAGAGACCCAGTACTTC.

This clonotype was counted at least ten times. The gene calls are TRBV28 and TRBJ2-7; maybe TRBD1 (6 bases). The CDR3 sequence is 15 residues long. CDR1 and CDR2 from the germline V gene are MDHEN and SYDVKM. V lost 6 bases to trimming and J lost 0 bases, with 15 bases between them. Written as DNA, the CDR3 is TGTGCCAGCAGGGGGGCCTCCCCGGCCTCCTACGAGCAGTACTTC. Amino acid sequence: CASRGASPASYEQYF.

In this sample, this clonotype turned up many times. J is TRBJ2-5 and V is TRBV27; 10 nucleotides match TRBD2. V gave up 7 bases and J gave up 4 bases; unmatched junction bases: 12. Germline CDR1 is MNHEY and CDR2 is SMNVEV (reference sequence). The CDR3 is 16 amino acids. The CDR3 protein is CASTTRLAGAAETQYF. CDR3 sequence (DNA): TGTGCCAGCACAACAAGGCTAGCGGGAGCGGCAGAGACCCAGTACTTC.

In its sample, this clonotype was seen many times. The chain joins TRBV11-2 to TRBJ2-2; 13 bases are shared with TRBD2. Germline V CDR1 and CDR2: SGHAT, FQNNGV. This CDR3 comprises 19 residues. With 7 bases clipped from V and 0 bases from J, the junction kept 11 bases outside the gene matches. For the CDR3, the DNA is TGTGCCAGCACCCTCTTCCGGACTAGCGGGGGCCCGAACACCGGGGAGCTGTTTTTT. Protein product: CASTLFRTSGGPNTGELFF.

The V call is TRBV24-1, the J call TRBJ1-1; 8 bases are shared with TRBD1. Germline V gene lookup returns CDR1 KGHDR and CDR2 SFDVKD. J was trimmed by 6 bases and V by 2 bases; bases with no gene match: 7. This CDR3 is built from 15 residues. CDR3 protein: CATSDSGGGKPEAFF. The CDR3 region has the DNA TGTGCCACCAGTGATTCAGGGGGCGGAAAGCCTGAAGCTTTCTTT.

The chain employs TRBV19 and TRBJ2-5; TRBD1 matches at 8 bases. The length of the CDR3 is 13 residues. Germline CDR1 reads LNHDA; CDR2 reads SQIVND (reference sequence). The V gene end was trimmed by 6 bases and the J gene end by 3 bases; junction bases not matched to a gene: 3. The CDR3 loop is CASRTTGEETQYF. The CDR3 nucleotides read TGTGCCAGTAGGACGACAGGGGAAGAGACCCAGTACTTC.

The sample holds many counts of this clonotype. The gene calls are TRBV2 and TRBJ1-2, with 9 bases that match TRBD1. The CDR3 is made up of 14 amino acids. Trimming took 6 bases from V and 8 from J; bases not matched to a gene: 10. Germline V gene sequence: CDR1 SNHLY, CDR2 FYNNEI. CDR3 loop: CASRDRRDRDGYTF. The CDR3 DNA sequence: TGTGCCAGCAGGGACCGCCGGGACAGGGACGGCTACACCTTC.

The table lists this clonotype with a count of one. The rearrangement links TRBV6-1 to TRBJ2-6; D call uncertain. Trimming took off 4 bases at V and 0 bases at J, with 7 bases between the two ends. This CDR3 has 15 amino acids. The germline CDR1 and CDR2 sequences are MNHNS and SASEGT. The CDR3 here is CASSVRGSGANVLTF. The CDR3 coding sequence is TGTGCCAGCAGTGTACGTGGCTCTGGGGCCAACGTCCTGACTTTC.

This clonotype occurred a few times. This chain connects TRBV12-3 or TRBV12-4 to TRBJ1-1; D possibly corresponds to TRBD1 (5 bases). The CDR3 is made up of 13 amino acids. Trimming removed 1 base at V and 4 bases at J, with 7 bases between. CDR3 protein: CASSLEGVTEAFF. The CDR3 DNA sequence: TGTGCCAGCAGTTTAGAAGGGGTCACTGAAGCTTTCTTT.